The 29 T cell receptor beta chains listed next were all sequenced from one sample in a study of T cell changes during pregnancy in multiple sclerosis. Produced via immunoSEQ multiplex PCR; TCRdb's table is partial and in-frame only. Found here are about 48,000 clones, 80% to 90% of them singletons; the top ten hold 1% to 1.5%. The starting material was CD4+ T cells from peripheral blood mononuclear cells, obtained in the second trimester of pregnancy. The origin of the receptors is a female donor with multiple sclerosis, enrolled in a pregnancy study.

The chain couples TRBV7-2 to TRBJ2-4; 8 nucleotides align to TRBD1. The J segment lost 6 bases and the V segment lost 3 bases, leaving 4 bases of the junction unmatched. From germline, CDR1 is SGHTA and CDR2 FQGNSA. This CDR3 has 14 residues. CDR3 sequence: CASSFETGGNIQYF. The CDR3 region has the DNA TGTGCCAGCAGCTTCGAAACAGGGGGAAACATTCAGTACTTC.

J is TRBJ2-7 and V is TRBV30; 8 bases fit TRBD2. Germline trimming cut 4 bases from V and 0 bases from J; bases unmatched to any gene: 5. Germline values: CDR1 GTSNPN, CDR2 SVGIG (reference sequence). The CDR3 has 14 amino acids. In DNA form, the CDR3 reads TGTGCCTGGAAGTTGAGCGGGAGCTCCTACGAGCAGTACTTC. Its protein is CAWKLSGSSYEQYF.

V usage is TRBV28 and J usage is TRBJ1-4; 7 bases agree with TRBD1. The junction had 8 bases not matched to a gene; V was cut back by 3 bases and J by 4 bases. The length of the CDR3 is 16 residues. CDR1 and CDR2 (germline): MDHEN, SYDVKM. Here the CDR3 reads CASSFRWGQINEKLFF. For the CDR3, the DNA is TGTGCCAGCAGTTTTCGCTGGGGACAGATTAATGAAAAACTGTTTTTT.

The rearrangement joins TRBV27 to TRBJ2-1; a possible D gene is TRBD1 (6 bases). The ends were cut back, 1 base at V and 9 bases at J, with 13 bases in the middle. Germline values: CDR1 MNHEY, CDR2 SMNVEV (reference sequence). The CDR3 consists of 14 residues. The CDR3 loop is CASSLYRDWGEQFF. CDR3 DNA: TGTGCCAGCAGTTTATACAGGGATTGGGGTGAGCAGTTCTTC.

This clone was observed a few times. This chain links TRBV5-1 with TRBJ2-7; the D gene is possibly TRBD2 (6 bases). V was cut by 0 bases and J by 6 bases, with 10 bases left in between. This CDR3 has 13 residues. Germline CDR1 and CDR2: SGHRS and YFSETQ. CDR3 DNA: TGCGCCAGCAGCTTGGGGACTACTACCGAGCAGTACTTC. Protein sequence: CASSLGTTTEQYF. The full variable domain, completed using reference TRBV5-1 and TRBJ2-7, is KAGVTQTPRYLIKTRGQQVTLSCSPISGHRSVSWYQQTPGQGLQFLFEYFSETQRNKGNFPGRFSGRQFSNSRSEMNVSTLELGDSALYLCASSLGTTTEQYFGPGTRLTVT.

The CDR3 reads CASSIGGGQGVGGTEAFF. CDR3 in DNA: TGTGCCAGTAGTATCGGGGGGGGACAGGGGGTGGGAGGCACTGAAGCTTTCTTT. This chain uses TRBV19 with TRBJ1-1, with 11 positions matching TRBD1. Losses at the gene ends were 3 bases for V and 4 bases for J; bases not matched to a gene: 13. This CDR3 spans 18 amino acids. Germline lookup yields CDR1 LNHDA and CDR2 SQIVND (reference sequence).

This chain links TRBV5-1 with TRBJ1-1; no firm D call. Trimming left V 2 bases short and J 10 bases short, with 15 bases between. The CDR3 contains 13 residues. CDR1 is SGHRS and CDR2 is YFSETQ in the germline V gene. The CDR3 DNA sequence: TGCGCCAGCAGCTTCGAAGGCCTCTCGGGAGCTTTCTTT. It specifies CASSFEGLSGAFF.

The chain has TRBV7-9 and TRBJ2-7; 10 bases are shared with TRBD2. With 3 bases clipped from V and 3 bases from J, the junction kept 5 bases outside the gene matches. CDR1 is SEHNR, CDR2 FQNEAQ, per germline (reference sequence). The CDR3 is 15 amino acids. CDR3 loop: CASSFSSGGGYEQYF. As DNA, the CDR3 is TGTGCCAGCAGCTTCTCGAGCGGGGGGGGCTACGAGCAGTACTTC.

With regard to this clone: At one boundary the junction diverges from the germline segment, which might be a read error. The genes are TRBV6-6 and TRBJ2-5; 10 nucleotides match TRBD1. The CDR3 extends over 16 amino acids. Per germline, CDR1 MNHNY and CDR2 SVGAGI (reference sequence). For the CDR3, the DNA is TGTGCCAGCAGCTACTCCGGGACAGGGGTGCGAGAGACCCAGTACTTC. Protein: CASSYSGTGVRETQYF.

The rearrangement links TRBV7-2 to TRBJ1-4; 9 bases align to TRBD1. The germline V gene has CDR1 SGHTA and CDR2 FQGNSA. Trimming removed 5 bases from V and 7 bases from J; junction bases left unmatched: 5. This CDR3 has 14 amino acids. CDR3 nucleotides: TGTGCCAGCAGCGCGGGACAGGGATTTGAAAAACTGTTTTTT. This encodes CASSAGQGFEKLFF.

This clone appeared once. This sequence joins TRBV28 and TRBJ1-2; 9 positions agree with TRBD1. Per the germline V gene, CDR1 is MDHEN and CDR2 is SYDVKM. V lost 3 bases and J lost 9; bases outside the gene matches: 2. This CDR3 has 12 residues. CDR3 coding DNA: TGTGCCAGCAGTTTTGACAGGGGGAGCTACACCTTC. It yields the protein CASSFDRGSYTF.

The V gene is TRBV7-9, the J gene TRBJ1-1; no clear D. The V end lost 1 base, the J end lost 1 base, and 10 bases lay between the germline ends. The CDR3 has 15 amino acids. Germline CDR1 and CDR2: SEHNR and FQNEAQ (reference sequence). The chain's CDR3 is CASSLDPVRNTEAFF. The CDR3 DNA follows: TGTGCCAGCAGCTTAGATCCGGTGAGGAACACTGAAGCTTTCTTT.

To note about this clone: A read error may account for a junction end that differs from germline. The chain has TRBV27 and TRBJ1-1, with 8 positions matching TRBD1. CDR1 and CDR2 (germline): MNHEY, SMNVEV (reference sequence). The CDR3 totals 13 residues. CDR3 sequence (DNA): TGTGCCAGCAGTTTGACACAGGGGGACCCTGCTGACTTT. Translation: CASSLTQGDPADF.

This clone came up once. CDR3 sequence (DNA): TGCGCCAGCGGGGGGGAAGGGGCCCCCGAAGCTTTCTTT. Translated, it gives CASGGEGAPEAFF. The chain joins TRBV23-1 to TRBJ1-1, with D maybe TRBD1 (5 bases). TRBV23-1 is labeled an ORF, and its function is uncertain. The CDR3 length is 13 residues. The V end lost 8 bases, the J end lost 8 bases, and 18 bases lay between the germline ends.

The chain has TRBV28 and TRBJ1-4; D is possibly TRBD1 (5 bases). Germline CDR1 MDHEN, CDR2 SYDVKM. The CDR3 runs 16 residues. V lost 2 bases and J lost 8, with 18 bases in between. CDR3 sequence (DNA): TGTGCCAGCAGTTTAGGAGGTGCGGCGGGACCGGAAAAACTGTTTTTT. Its translation is CASSLGGAAGPEKLFF.

The chain links TRBV5-6 to TRBJ2-3, with 9 bases lining up with TRBD2. The CDR3 has 16 amino acids. In germline, CDR1 is SGHDT, CDR2 YYEEEE. The V gene end was trimmed by 2 bases and the J gene end by 2 bases; junction bases not matched to a gene: 6. The CDR3 reads CASSFLSGRPTDTQYF. As DNA, the CDR3 is TGTGCCAGCAGCTTTTTGAGCGGGAGGCCCACAGATACGCAGTATTTT. The full variable domain, its missing parts supplied by reference TRBV5-6 and TRBJ2-3, is DAGVTQSPTHLIKTRGQQVTLRCSPKSGHDTVSWYQQALGQGPQFIFQYYEEEERQRGNFPDRFSGHQFPNYSSELNVNALLLGDSALYLCASSFLSGRPTDTQYFGPGTRLTVL.

The chain has TRBV19 and TRBJ1-2, with D uncertain. The CDR3 spans 12 residues. V was clipped by 7 bases and J by 4 bases, with 10 bases between them. Germline V CDR1 and CDR2: LNHDA, SQIVND (reference sequence). CDR3 loop: CASKEVRYGYTF. For the CDR3, the DNA is TGTGCCAGTAAGGAGGTTCGCTATGGCTACACCTTC.

The sample holds a few counts of this clone. The J gene is TRBJ1-1, the V gene TRBV11-2; D remains ambiguous. V lost 0 bases, J lost 7 bases, and 9 bases lay in between. CDR1 and CDR2 (germline): SGHAT, FQNNGV. The CDR3 has 13 amino acids. The CDR3 is CASSLDLYSEAFF. CDR3 nucleotides: TGTGCCAGCAGCTTAGATCTTTACAGTGAAGCTTTCTTT. Full variable domain (remainder filled in from reference TRBV11-2 and TRBJ1-1): EAGVAQSPRYKIIEKRQSVAFWCNPISGHATLYWYQQILGQGPKLLIQFQNNGVVDDSQLPKDRFSAERLKGVDSTLKIQPAKLEDSAVYLCASSLDLYSEAFFGQGTRLTVV.

This clone has only one observation. The chain recombines TRBV15 with TRBJ2-6; D is possibly TRBD1 (5 bases). This CDR3 region has 15 residues. Trimming cost V 2 bases and J 1 base, with 6 bases left between them. Germline values: CDR1 LNHNV, CDR2 YYDKDF (reference sequence). Here the CDR3 DNA reads TGTGCCACCAGCAGACAGGGATCTGGGGCCAACGTCCTGACTTTC. Protein: CATSRQGSGANVLTF.

V is TRBV28 and J is TRBJ1-5; D gene uncertain. The V end lost 7 bases, the J end lost 5 bases, and 15 bases lay between the germline ends. Germline V lookup: CDR1 MDHEN, CDR2 SYDVKM. CDR3 length equals 14 residues. The CDR3 region is CASKASGSHQPQHF. The CDR3 nucleotides are TGTGCCAGCAAAGCGTCGGGGTCCCATCAGCCCCAGCATTTT.

The CDR3: CASRGLAGGLPYNEQFF. CDR3 DNA: TGCGCCAGCCGAGGACTAGCGGGAGGCTTACCCTACAATGAGCAGTTCTTC. This chain uses TRBV4-1 with TRBJ2-1; 14 bases agree with TRBD2. CDR1 and CDR2 from the germline V gene are MGHRA and YSYEKL. The CDR3 is made up of 17 amino acids. Trimming cost V 8 bases and J 2 bases; bases outside gene matches: 8.

This chain links TRBV5-1 with TRBJ1-1; D gene uncertain. Trimming removed 2 bases from V and 4 bases from J, with 12 bases in between. The CDR3 spans 14 residues. From germline, CDR1 is SGHRS and CDR2 YFSETQ. The CDR3 loop is CASSFEGGPTEAFF. The CDR3 DNA is TGCGCCAGCAGCTTTGAGGGCGGACCCACTGAAGCTTTCTTT.

Comments on this clone: In the same sample, other DNA sequences code for this CDR3. The gene calls are TRBV18 and TRBJ2-5; perhaps TRBD2 as D (6 bases). CDR3 length: 15 residues. CDR1 is KGHSH and CDR2 is LQKENI in the germline V gene. V lost 2 bases, J lost 5 bases, and 15 bases lay in between. The CDR3 DNA reads TGTGCCAGCTCACCAGGTACAAGCGGGCGGGAGACCCAGTACTTC. This gives the protein CASSPGTSGRETQYF.

V and J are TRBV11-2 and TRBJ1-2, with D uncertain. Between the trimmed V and J ends, which lost 4 bases and 0 bases, there was a span of 6 bases. CDR3 length: 13 amino acids. The V gene's germline CDR1 is SGHAT and CDR2 FQNNGV. The CDR3 loop is CASSSTANYGYTF. The DNA of the CDR3 is TGTGCCAGCAGCTCCACTGCTAACTATGGCTACACCTTC.

This clone appeared a few times. The V and J genes are TRBV28 and TRBJ1-4; TRBD1 might be the D (5 bases). V was trimmed by 7 bases and J by 2 bases, leaving 17 bases between them. Germline V gene sequence: CDR1 MDHEN, CDR2 SYDVKM. The CDR3 is 16 amino acids. CDR3 bases: TGTGCCAGCAATTCCCTAGGGGCCGGGACTAATGAAAAACTGTTTTTT. Its translation: CASNSLGAGTNEKLFF.

This chain joins TRBV30 and TRBJ1-1, with TRBD1 matching over 8 bases. Germline values: CDR1 GTSNPN, CDR2 SVGIG (reference sequence). Trimming removed 4 bases from V and 5 bases from J; junction bases left unmatched: 12. The length of the CDR3 is 15 residues. The CDR3 DNA sequence: TGTGCCTGGATGGGGGGAAGACAGGGGCGGACTGAAGCTTTCTTT. It codes for CAWMGGRQGRTEAFF.

This sequence joins TRBV11-2 and TRBJ2-5; 9 nucleotides agree with TRBD2. The V gene's germline CDR1 is SGHAT and CDR2 FQNNGV. Trimming removed 5 bases from V and 5 bases from J; junction bases left unmatched: 15. The CDR3 is 17 residues long. The CDR3 DNA is TGTGCCAGCAGCCCTGGGACTAGCAAACCCCCATTGGAGACCCAGTACTTC. This gives the protein CASSPGTSKPPLETQYF.

The rearrangement uses TRBV5-1 and TRBJ2-3, with 8 bases matching TRBD1. Trimming removed 3 bases from V and 2 bases from J; junction bases left unmatched: 5. This CDR3 has 15 residues. The germline gives CDR1 SGHRS, CDR2 YFSETQ. CDR3 sequence: CASSSGQEFTDTQYF. Here the CDR3 DNA reads TGCGCCAGCAGCTCGGGACAGGAGTTCACAGATACGCAGTATTTT.

The chain employs TRBV5-6 and TRBJ1-2; 7 bases match TRBD1. The CDR3 is made up of 15 amino acids. Looked up from germline, CDR1 is SGHDT and CDR2 is YYEEEE. V trimming: 3 bases; J trimming: 4 bases; junction bases outside the gene matches: 9. DNA of the CDR3: TGTGCCAGCAGCTCGAGACAGGGAGTAGGCTATGGCTACACCTTC. It translates to CASSSRQGVGYGYTF.